The 30 T cell receptor beta chains given below trace back to one sample, sequenced in a study of PD-1 blockade in classical Hodgkin lymphoma. Relapse after autologous stem cell transplantation occurred in every patient, and brentuximab vedotin exposure varied. Sequenced by immunoSEQ multiplex PCR; TCRdb stores in-frame clones only, minus some. The sample holds 30,000 to 40,000 clones, around 78% seen once. This sample comprised peripheral blood mononuclear cells (PBMCs), obtained at baseline. The receptor set was obtained from a human donor with classical Hodgkin lymphoma.

This clone has only a few counts. The chain joins TRBV30 to TRBJ1-1; 7 bases agree with TRBD1. The germline gives CDR1 GTSNPN, CDR2 SVGIG (reference sequence). The CDR3 is made up of 13 amino acids. V lost 2 bases, J lost 5 bases, and 5 bases stayed unmatched. The CDR3 region is CAWSLQGWTEAFF. Written as DNA, the CDR3 is TGTGCCTGGAGTCTACAGGGGTGGACTGAAGCTTTCTTT.

The chain has TRBV7-3 and TRBJ2-2, with a possible D match to TRBD1 (5 bases). The CDR3 has 13 amino acids. Deletions cut 4 bases from V and 6 bases from J, with 9 bases between. Germline V gene data show CDR1 as SGHTA and CDR2 as FQGTGA. CDR3 region: CASSSQGPGELFF. Here the CDR3 DNA reads TGTGCCAGCAGCTCTCAGGGTCCCGGGGAGCTGTTTTTT.

The rearrangement uses TRBV18 and TRBJ1-5; 8 nucleotides match TRBD1. V lost 6 bases and J lost 3; bases outside the gene matches: 4. There are 14 residues in the CDR3. CDR1 KGHSH and CDR2 LQKENI come from the germline V gene. The DNA for the CDR3 is TGTGCCAGCTCCCGGGACAGGTCCAATCAGCCCCAGCATTTT. It translates to CASSRDRSNQPQHF.

This clone qualifies as medium-sized. The rearrangement uses TRBV2 and TRBJ2-7, with a weak D call TRBD2 (6 bases). Trimming shortened V by 8 bases and J by 5 bases, and 22 bases separated the two germline ends. Per the germline V gene, CDR1 is SNHLY and CDR2 is FYNNEI. The CDR3 length is 15 residues. CDR3 region: CASVGRTLGAHEQYF. The CDR3 nucleotides are TGTGCCAGCGTTGGGAGGACCCTCGGGGCTCACGAGCAGTACTTC.

Here the CDR3 reads CASSSGTGGTQYF. CDR3 DNA: TGTGCCAGCAGCTCCGGGACTGGAGGGACCCAGTACTTC. The chain links TRBV13 to TRBJ2-5; D possibly corresponds to TRBD2 (6 bases). The V and J ends lost 4 bases and 7 bases respectively, with 13 bases between them. This CDR3 is 13 amino acids long. The V gene's germline CDR1 is PRHDT and CDR2 FYEKMQ (reference sequence).

V is TRBV28 and J is TRBJ1-4, with D possibly TRBD1 on 5 matching bases. CDR3 length equals 19 residues. Germline V lookup: CDR1 MDHEN, CDR2 SYDVKM. V was clipped by 6 bases and J by 7 bases, with 30 bases between them. The CDR3 loop reads CASRKIGGWGLGGGEKLFF. Written as DNA, the CDR3 is TGTGCCAGCAGGAAGATTGGGGGATGGGGATTAGGTGGTGGTGAAAAACTGTTTTTT.

The V gene is TRBV27, the J gene TRBJ2-1, with 7 bases aligning to TRBD2. V shed 5 bases and J 0 bases; nucleotides not matched to a gene: 10. The CDR3 has 17 residues. CDR1 and CDR2 from the germline V gene are MNHEY and SMNVEV (reference sequence). CDR3 DNA: TGTGCCAGCAGTCCGCAATCTCCTAGCGGCTCCTACAATGAGCAGTTCTTC. It yields the protein CASSPQSPSGSYNEQFF.

By sample share, this clone is medium-sized. J is TRBJ2-1 and V is TRBV28; D not certain. The CDR3 totals 12 residues. Germline CDR1 is MDHEN and CDR2 is SYDVKM. Trimming stripped 7 bases from V and 4 bases from J, with 8 bases between. The CDR3 DNA sequence: TGTGCCAGCACGAAGGAATACAATGAGCAGTTCTTC. Amino acid sequence: CASTKEYNEQFF.

This clone was seen only a few times. The CDR3 bases are TGTGCCAGCATAGAAGACAGGGGGCACTACAATGAGCAGTTCTTC. This sequence encodes CASIEDRGHYNEQFF. This sequence joins TRBV9 and TRBJ2-1, with TRBD1 matching over 10 bases. The CDR3 loop spans 15 amino acids. Germline V gives CDR1 SGDLS, CDR2 YYNGEE. Trimming at V came to 6 bases and at J to 3 bases, leaving 6 bases not matched to a gene.

The gene calls are TRBV28 and TRBJ1-2; 11 bases agree with TRBD1. The trim removed 4 bases at V and 4 bases at J, leaving 8 bases unmatched. The CDR3 loop spans 16 amino acids. The germline gives CDR1 MDHEN, CDR2 SYDVKM. The CDR3 DNA reads TGTGCCAGCAGTTCCGGGACAGGGGGATCGAGCTATGGCTACACCTTC. This translates into CASSSGTGGSSYGYTF.

J is TRBJ2-1 and V is TRBV6-6; TRBD2 agrees at 7 bases. The CDR3 totals 14 residues. Germline V lookup: CDR1 MNHNY, CDR2 SVGAGI (reference sequence). Trimming took 0 bases from V and 7 from J; bases not matched to a gene: 3. The CDR3 region has the DNA TGTGCCAGCAGTTACTCGCCTAGCGGTAATGAGCAGTTCTTC. Translated, it gives CASSYSPSGNEQFF.

The gene calls are TRBV27 and TRBJ2-1; the D gene is possibly TRBD1 (6 bases). V was cut by 2 bases and J by 2 bases, with 10 bases left in between. CDR3 length equals 15 residues. Germline V CDR1 and CDR2: MNHEY, SMNVEV (reference sequence). CDR3 sequence (DNA): TGTGCCAGCAGTTTAATAGGGGGACCCTACAATGAGCAGTTCTTC. Its protein is CASSLIGGPYNEQFF.

The chain uses TRBV6-5 and TRBJ2-3, with TRBD2 matching 8 bases. J lost 0 bases, V lost 0 bases, and 2 bases had no gene match. The CDR3 covers 16 residues. The germline gives CDR1 MNHEY, CDR2 SVGAGI. CDR3 nucleotide sequence: TGTGCCAGCAGTTACTCTGCTAGCGGGAGCACAGATACGCAGTATTTT. It yields the protein CASSYSASGSTDTQYF.

This chain uses TRBV25-1 with TRBJ1-2; D is ambiguous. The CDR3 has 13 amino acids. Trimming cost V 3 bases and J 6 bases, with 11 bases left between them. Per the germline V gene, CDR1 is MGHDK and CDR2 is SYGVNS. Written as DNA, the CDR3 is TGTGCCAGCAGTGACAATTGGGCAAATGGCTACACCTTC. It translates to CASSDNWANGYTF.

This chain links TRBV19 with TRBJ2-1; possibly TRBD1 for D (5 bases). In germline, CDR1 is LNHDA, CDR2 SQIVND (reference sequence). With 7 bases removed from V and 12 bases from J, the gap between germline ends came to 28 bases. CDR3 length: 16 residues. The chain's CDR3 is CASTRKSEPIDQGQFF. CDR3 nucleotide sequence: TGTGCCAGTACCAGAAAATCAGAGCCTATCGATCAGGGGCAGTTCTTC.

The V gene is TRBV6-1, the J gene TRBJ1-5; D gene ambiguous. CDR3 size: 9 residues. The germline V gene has CDR1 MNHNS and CDR2 SASEGT. V gave up 8 bases and J gave up 6 bases, with 2 bases separating them. The DNA of the CDR3 is TGTGCCAGCGGTCAGCCCCAGCATTTT. It specifies CASGQPQHF.

The chain carries TRBV9 and TRBJ2-1; D perhaps matches TRBD1 (5 bases). This CDR3 comprises 14 residues. V lost 3 bases, J lost 8 bases, and 15 bases lay in between. Germline CDR1 is SGDLS and CDR2 is YYNGEE. The CDR3 DNA is TGTGCCAGCAGCGGGTCAGGGTTACGGGATGAGCAGTTCTTC. Amino acids: CASSGSGLRDEQFF.

The rearrangement links TRBV6-5 to TRBJ2-1, with TRBD2 as a possible D gene (6 bases). Germline values: CDR1 MNHEY, CDR2 SVGAGI. The CDR3 is 16 residues long. The germline V and J ends were trimmed by 0 bases and 2 bases, with 11 bases remaining between them. This CDR3 is CASSYSGTEPYNEQFF. DNA for the CDR3: TGTGCCAGCAGTTACTCGGGGACTGAACCCTACAATGAGCAGTTCTTC.

The rearrangement joins TRBV2 to TRBJ1-5; D remains ambiguous. CDR3 length equals 16 residues. Looked up from germline, CDR1 is SNHLY and CDR2 is FYNNEI. V lost 5 bases, J lost 0 bases, and 14 bases lay in between. CDR3 loop: CASSPEELTSNQPQHF. CDR3 nucleotide sequence: TGTGCCAGCAGTCCAGAGGAACTGACTAGCAATCAGCCCCAGCATTTT.

A word on this clone: One end of the junction is discordant with germline, which a read error may explain. V and J are TRBV25-1 and TRBJ2-1, with D possibly being TRBD1 (5 bases). The CDR3 covers 12 residues. Germline CDR1 MGHDK, CDR2 SYGVNS. Here the CDR3 DNA reads TGTGTCAGCAGTGAATCCAGGGATGAGCAGTTCTTC. Translating it yields CVSSESRDEQFF. The full variable domain, completed using reference TRBV25-1 and TRBJ2-1, is EADIYQTPRYLVIGTGKKITLECSQTMGHDKMYWYQQDPGMELHLIHYSYGVNSTEKGDLSSESTVSRIRTEHFPLTLESARPSHTSQYLCVSSESRDEQFFGPGTRLTVL.

The chain joins TRBV5-4 to TRBJ2-5, with TRBD2 matching 7 bases. The last part of the DNA fits TRBJ2-7 better; the J call may be wrong. CDR1 is SGHNT, CDR2 YYREEE, per germline (reference sequence). The CDR3 sequence is 15 residues long. This CDR3 reads CASSNKLARPYEQYF. The CDR3 nucleotides read TGTGCCAGCAGCAACAAACTAGCGAGACCCTACGAGCAGTACTTC.

The CDR3 is CASRSLADTQYF. The CDR3 coding sequence is TGTGCCAGCAGGTCCTTGGCAGATACGCAGTATTTT. The rearrangement joins TRBV7-2 to TRBJ2-3, with D unclear. This CDR3 is 12 amino acids long. V gave up 6 bases and J gave up 4 bases, with 8 bases separating them. CDR1 SGHTA and CDR2 FQGNSA come from the germline V gene.

The rearrangement uses TRBV28 and TRBJ2-1; D gene ambiguous. V shed 6 bases and J shed 5 bases, with 20 bases lying between them. Germline V gene lookup returns CDR1 MDHEN and CDR2 SYDVKM. This CDR3 contains 16 residues. CDR3 loop: CASRSVSYVRDNEQFF. CDR3 nucleotides: TGTGCCAGCAGGTCTGTTTCCTACGTTCGGGACAATGAGCAGTTCTTC.

The rearrangement joins TRBV19 to TRBJ1-2; D gene uncertain. Germline assignment: CDR1 LNHDA and CDR2 SQIVND (reference sequence). The CDR3 spans 16 residues. V lost 4 bases to trimming and J lost 2 bases, with 17 bases between them. In nucleotides, the CDR3 is TGTGCCAGTAGTACCCACGGGTCCCCCCAAAACTATGGCTACACCTTC. This encodes CASSTHGSPQNYGYTF.

This chain links TRBV7-8 with TRBJ1-1, with D uncertain. CDR1 and CDR2 (germline): SGHVS, FQNEAQ. The V end was cut by 1 base, the J end by 3 bases, with 18 bases between. The CDR3 has 17 residues. CDR3 region: CASSLDARLLADTEAFF. The CDR3 DNA reads TGTGCCAGCAGCTTAGACGCCAGATTGCTTGCTGACACTGAAGCTTTCTTT.

The V gene is TRBV18, the J gene TRBJ1-2, with 7 bases fitting TRBD1. The CDR3 covers 14 residues. Germline CDR1 is KGHSH and CDR2 is LQKENI. J was trimmed by 7 bases and V by 4 bases; bases with no gene match: 9. CDR3 in amino acids: CASSLGQEIGGYTF. CDR3 nucleotides: TGTGCCAGCTCACTTGGACAGGAAATAGGTGGCTACACCTTC.

The genes are TRBV5-1 and TRBJ1-5, with D uncertain. The CDR3 contains 15 residues. The germline CDR1 and CDR2 sequences are SGHRS and YFSETQ. V was clipped by 5 bases and J by 7 bases, with 19 bases between them. This chain's CDR3 is CASSQGPDMRQPQHF. In DNA, the CDR3 is TGCGCCAGCAGTCAAGGGCCCGACATGAGGCAGCCCCAGCATTTT.

The count of this clone is one. The V gene is TRBV4-1, the J gene TRBJ1-4; D is uncertain. This CDR3 spans 18 amino acids. V lost 4 bases and J 0 bases, leaving 18 bases between the germline ends. CDR1 MGHRA and CDR2 YSYEKL come from the germline V gene. CDR3 loop: CASSRSGLGKSTNEKLFF. The CDR3 bases are TGCGCCAGCAGCCGATCAGGTCTAGGGAAGTCAACTAATGAAAAACTGTTTTTT.

V gene TRBV19 combines with J gene TRBJ2-7; 11 bases are shared with TRBD2. Per the germline V gene, CDR1 is LNHDA and CDR2 is SQIVND (reference sequence). This CDR3 has 16 residues. Trimming removed 5 bases from V and 4 bases from J; junction bases left unmatched: 10. CDR3 protein: CASSFLPSGRPYEQYF. DNA of the CDR3: TGTGCCAGTAGTTTTCTGCCTAGCGGGAGGCCATACGAGCAGTACTTC.

Remarks on this clone: A junction end diverges from the germline sequence, so it may reflect a read error. This rearrangement joins TRBV18 to TRBJ2-1; TRBD2 might be the D (5 bases). Germline V CDR1 and CDR2: KGHSH, LQKENI. The length of the CDR3 is 15 residues. As DNA, the CDR3 is TGTGCCAGCTCCCCACCGGGATCATATAACAATGAGCAGTTCTTC. Translating it yields CASSPPGSYNNEQFF.